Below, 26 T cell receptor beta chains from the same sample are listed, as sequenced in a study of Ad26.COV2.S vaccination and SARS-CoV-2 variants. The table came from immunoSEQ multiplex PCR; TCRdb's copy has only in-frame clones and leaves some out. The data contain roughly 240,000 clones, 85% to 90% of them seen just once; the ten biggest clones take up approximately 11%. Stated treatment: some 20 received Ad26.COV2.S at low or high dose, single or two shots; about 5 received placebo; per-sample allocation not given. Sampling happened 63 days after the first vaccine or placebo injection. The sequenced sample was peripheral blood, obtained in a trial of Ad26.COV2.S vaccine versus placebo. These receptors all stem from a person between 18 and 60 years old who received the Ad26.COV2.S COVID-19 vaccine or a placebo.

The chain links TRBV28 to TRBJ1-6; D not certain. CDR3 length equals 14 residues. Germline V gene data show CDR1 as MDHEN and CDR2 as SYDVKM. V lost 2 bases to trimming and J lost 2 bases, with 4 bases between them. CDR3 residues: CASSLQTYNSPLHF. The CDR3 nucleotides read TGTGCCAGCAGTTTACAGACCTATAATTCACCCCTCCACTTT. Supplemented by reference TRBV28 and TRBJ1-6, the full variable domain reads DVKVTQSSRYLVKRTGEKVFLECVQDMDHENMFWYRQDPGLGLRLIYFSYDVKMKEKGDIPEGYSVSREKKERFSLILESASTNQTSMYLCASSLQTYNSPLHFGNGTRLTVT.

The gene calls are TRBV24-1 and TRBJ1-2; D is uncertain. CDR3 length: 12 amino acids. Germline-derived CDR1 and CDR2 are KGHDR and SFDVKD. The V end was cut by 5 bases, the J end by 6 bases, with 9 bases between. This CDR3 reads CATSGRAHGYTF. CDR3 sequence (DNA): TGTGCCACCAGTGGTAGGGCCCATGGCTACACCTTC.

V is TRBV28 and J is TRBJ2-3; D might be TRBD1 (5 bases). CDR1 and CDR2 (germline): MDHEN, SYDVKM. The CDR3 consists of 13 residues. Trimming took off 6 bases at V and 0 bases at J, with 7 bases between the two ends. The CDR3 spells CASRDTSTDTQYF. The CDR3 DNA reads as TGTGCCAGCAGGGACACTAGCACAGATACGCAGTATTTT.

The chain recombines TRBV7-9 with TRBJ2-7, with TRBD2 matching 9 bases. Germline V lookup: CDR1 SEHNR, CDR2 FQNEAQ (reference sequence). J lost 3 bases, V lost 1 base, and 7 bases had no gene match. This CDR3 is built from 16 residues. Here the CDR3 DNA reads TGTGCCAGCAGCTTAGAGGGCGGGAGGGACTACTACGAGCAGTACTTC. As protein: CASSLEGGRDYYEQYF.

CDR3 in amino acids: CASRTASTGVHEQYF. CDR3 nucleotide sequence: TGTGCCAGCAGGACAGCCTCAACGGGGGTCCACGAGCAGTACTTC. J is TRBJ2-7 and V is TRBV6-5, with TRBD2 as a possible D gene (6 bases). Trimming removed 6 bases from V and 5 bases from J, with 20 bases in between. Looked up from germline, CDR1 is MNHEY and CDR2 is SVGAGI. The CDR3 is made up of 15 amino acids.

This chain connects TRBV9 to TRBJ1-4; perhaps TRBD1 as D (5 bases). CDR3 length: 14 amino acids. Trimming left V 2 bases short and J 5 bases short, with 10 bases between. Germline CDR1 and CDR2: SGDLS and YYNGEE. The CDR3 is CASSVSRENEKLFF. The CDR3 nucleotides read TGTGCCAGCAGCGTTAGCAGGGAAAATGAAAAACTGTTTTTT.

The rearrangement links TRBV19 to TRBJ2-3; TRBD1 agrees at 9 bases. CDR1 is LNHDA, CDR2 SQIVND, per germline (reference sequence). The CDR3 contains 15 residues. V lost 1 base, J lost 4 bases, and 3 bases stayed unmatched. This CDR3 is CASSIAGTGSDTQYF. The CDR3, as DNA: TGTGCCAGTAGTATAGCGGGGACAGGGTCAGATACGCAGTATTTT.

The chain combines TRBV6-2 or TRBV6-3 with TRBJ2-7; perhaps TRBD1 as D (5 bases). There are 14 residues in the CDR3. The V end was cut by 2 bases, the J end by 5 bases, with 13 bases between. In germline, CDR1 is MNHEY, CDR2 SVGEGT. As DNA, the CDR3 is TGTGCCAGCAGTTACGGGGCAGGGTCGGACGAGCAGTACTTC. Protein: CASSYGAGSDEQYF.

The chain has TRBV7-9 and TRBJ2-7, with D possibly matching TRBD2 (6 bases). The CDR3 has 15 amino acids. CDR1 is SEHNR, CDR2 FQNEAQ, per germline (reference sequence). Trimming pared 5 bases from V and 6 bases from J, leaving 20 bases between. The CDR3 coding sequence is TGTGCCAGCAGCCTCGCGTGGTCGGGGGTCGGCGAGCAGTACTTC. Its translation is CASSLAWSGVGEQYF.

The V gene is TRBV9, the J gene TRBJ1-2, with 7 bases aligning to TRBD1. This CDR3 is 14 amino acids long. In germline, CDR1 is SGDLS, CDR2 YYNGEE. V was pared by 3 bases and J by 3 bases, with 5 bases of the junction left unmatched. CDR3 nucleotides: TGTGCCAGCAGCGGTACAGGGGCTTACTATGGCTACACCTTC. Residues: CASSGTGAYYGYTF.

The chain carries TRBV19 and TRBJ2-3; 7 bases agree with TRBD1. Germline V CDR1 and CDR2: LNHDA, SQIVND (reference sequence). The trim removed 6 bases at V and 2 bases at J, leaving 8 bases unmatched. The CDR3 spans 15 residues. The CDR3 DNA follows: TGTGCCAGTAGGCCAGGACAGGCTTTCACAGATACGCAGTATTTT. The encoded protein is CASRPGQAFTDTQYF.

CDR3 region: CASTPSETSGNTGELFF. The CDR3 DNA reads as TGTGCCAGCACCCCTTCCGAAACTAGCGGGAACACCGGGGAGCTGTTTTTT. This chain connects TRBV11-2 to TRBJ2-2, with 8 bases that match TRBD2. V gave up 7 bases and J gave up 1 base; unmatched junction bases: 11. Looked up from germline, CDR1 is SGHAT and CDR2 is FQNNGV. This CDR3 comprises 17 residues.

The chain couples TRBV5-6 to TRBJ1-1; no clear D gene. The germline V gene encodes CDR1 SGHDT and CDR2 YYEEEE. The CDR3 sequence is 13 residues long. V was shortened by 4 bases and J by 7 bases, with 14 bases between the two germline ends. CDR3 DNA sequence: TGTGCCAGCAGCCCCCCCATCCGGAATGAAGCTTTCTTT. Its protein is CASSPPIRNEAFF.

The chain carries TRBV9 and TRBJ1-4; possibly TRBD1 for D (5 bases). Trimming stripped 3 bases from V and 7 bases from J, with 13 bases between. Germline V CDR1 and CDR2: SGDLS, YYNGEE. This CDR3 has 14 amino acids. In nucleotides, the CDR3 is TGTGCCAGCAGCGAGGACATCGACACTGAAAAACTGTTTTTT. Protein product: CASSEDIDTEKLFF.

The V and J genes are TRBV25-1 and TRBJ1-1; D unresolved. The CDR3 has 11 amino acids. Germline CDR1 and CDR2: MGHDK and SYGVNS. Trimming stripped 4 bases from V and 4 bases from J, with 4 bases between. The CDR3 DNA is TGTGCCAGCAGTGGGGGCACTGAAGCTTTCTTT. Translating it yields CASSGGTEAFF.

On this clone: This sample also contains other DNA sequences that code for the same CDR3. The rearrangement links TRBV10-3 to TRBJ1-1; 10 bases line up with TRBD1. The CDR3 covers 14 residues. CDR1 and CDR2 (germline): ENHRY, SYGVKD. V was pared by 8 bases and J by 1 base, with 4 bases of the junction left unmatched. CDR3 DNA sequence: TGTGCCATCCGCCGGGACAGGGGGAACACTGAAGCTTTCTTT. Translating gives CAIRRDRGNTEAFF.

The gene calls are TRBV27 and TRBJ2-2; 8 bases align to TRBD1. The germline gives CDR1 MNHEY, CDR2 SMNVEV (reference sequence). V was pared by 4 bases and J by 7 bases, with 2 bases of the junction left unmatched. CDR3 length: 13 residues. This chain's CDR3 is CASSWTGSGELFF. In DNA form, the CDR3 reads TGTGCCAGCAGTTGGACAGGGAGCGGGGAGCTGTTTTTT.

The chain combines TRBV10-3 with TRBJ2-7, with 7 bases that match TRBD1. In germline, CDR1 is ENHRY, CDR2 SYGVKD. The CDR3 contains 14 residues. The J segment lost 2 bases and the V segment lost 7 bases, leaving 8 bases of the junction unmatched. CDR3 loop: CAINTGQKPYEQYF. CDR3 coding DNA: TGTGCCATCAACACGGGACAGAAGCCCTACGAGCAGTACTTC.

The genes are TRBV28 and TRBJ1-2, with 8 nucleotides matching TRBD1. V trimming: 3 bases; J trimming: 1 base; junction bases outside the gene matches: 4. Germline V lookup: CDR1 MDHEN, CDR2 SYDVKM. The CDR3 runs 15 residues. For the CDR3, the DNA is TGTGCCAGCAGTTTTCCGGACAGGGATAACTATGGCTACACCTTC. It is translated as CASSFPDRDNYGYTF.

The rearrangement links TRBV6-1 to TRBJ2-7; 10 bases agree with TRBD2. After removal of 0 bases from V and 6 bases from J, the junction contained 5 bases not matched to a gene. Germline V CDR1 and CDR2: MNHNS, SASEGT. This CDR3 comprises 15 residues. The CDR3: CASSEALLAGAEQYF. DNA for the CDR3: TGTGCCAGCAGTGAAGCGCTTCTAGCGGGGGCCGAGCAGTACTTC.

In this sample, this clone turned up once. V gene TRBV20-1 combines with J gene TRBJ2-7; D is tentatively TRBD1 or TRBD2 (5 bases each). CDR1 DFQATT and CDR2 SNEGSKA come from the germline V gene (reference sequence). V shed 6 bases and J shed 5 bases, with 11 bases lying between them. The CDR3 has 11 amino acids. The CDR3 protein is CSAGRDHEQYF. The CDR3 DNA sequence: TGCAGTGCCGGTCGGGACCACGAGCAGTACTTC.

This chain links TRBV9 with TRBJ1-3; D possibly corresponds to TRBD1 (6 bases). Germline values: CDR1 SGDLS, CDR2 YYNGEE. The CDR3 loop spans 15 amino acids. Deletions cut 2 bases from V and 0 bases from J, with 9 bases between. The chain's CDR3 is CASSVRDISGNTIYF. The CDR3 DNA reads TGTGCCAGCAGCGTCCGGGACATCTCTGGAAACACCATATATTTT.

This CDR3 reads CASSYRANYGYTF. In DNA, the CDR3 is TGTGCCAGCAGTTATAGAGCGAACTATGGCTACACCTTC. The genes are TRBV6-1 and TRBJ1-2; D unresolved. Germline V gene data show CDR1 as MNHNS and CDR2 as SASEGT. V was shortened by 5 bases and J by 2 bases, with 9 bases between the two germline ends. This CDR3 is built from 13 residues.

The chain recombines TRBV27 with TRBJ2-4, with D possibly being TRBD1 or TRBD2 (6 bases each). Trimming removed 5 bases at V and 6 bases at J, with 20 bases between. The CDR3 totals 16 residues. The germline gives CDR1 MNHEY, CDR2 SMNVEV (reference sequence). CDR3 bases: TGTGCCAGCAGTCCCGGGGGTGCGGGCAGGGGAAACATTCAGTACTTC. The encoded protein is CASSPGGAGRGNIQYF.

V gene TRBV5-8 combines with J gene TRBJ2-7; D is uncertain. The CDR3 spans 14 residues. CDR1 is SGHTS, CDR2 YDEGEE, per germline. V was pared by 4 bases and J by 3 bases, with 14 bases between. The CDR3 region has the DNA TGTGCCAGCAGCCGCGCGAGTACCCTCTACGAGCAGTACTTC. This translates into CASSRASTLYEQYF.

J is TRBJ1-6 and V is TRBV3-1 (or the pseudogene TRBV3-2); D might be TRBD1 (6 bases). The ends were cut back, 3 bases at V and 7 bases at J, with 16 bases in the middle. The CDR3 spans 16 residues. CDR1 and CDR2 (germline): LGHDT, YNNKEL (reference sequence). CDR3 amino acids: CASSQATGQTNSPLHF. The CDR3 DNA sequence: TGTGCCAGCAGCCAGGCGACAGGTCAGACGAATTCACCCCTCCACTTT.